Listed here are 27 T cell receptor beta chains from one sample, sequenced in a study of blood T cell repertoires in COVID-19. The method was immunoSEQ multiplex PCR; TCRdb's version includes in-frame clones alone and lacks a portion of them. Of about 89,000 clones listed, more than 80% are singletons. Input material: peripheral blood. The source is a woman of 80 years or more with acute or convalescent COVID-19.

V and J are TRBV4-1 and TRBJ2-7; no definite D call. Germline V gene sequence: CDR1 MGHRA, CDR2 YSYEKL. This CDR3 spans 15 amino acids. V gave up 0 bases and J gave up 0 bases, with 9 bases separating them. CDR3 sequence (DNA): TGCGCCAGCAGCCAAGATGTAGCAGTCTCCTACGAGCAGTACTTC. This gives the protein CASSQDVAVSYEQYF.

The gene calls are TRBV6-5 and TRBJ2-2; D is perhaps TRBD1 (5 bases). Trimming cost V 7 bases and J 2 bases, with 11 bases left between them. The CDR3 length is 14 residues. Germline CDR1 reads MNHEY; CDR2 reads SVGAGI. CDR3 bases: TGTGCCAGCACCCTCCAGGGCAACACCGGGGAGCTGTTTTTT. It codes for CASTLQGNTGELFF.

This clone came up many times. This sequence joins TRBV18 and TRBJ2-3; TRBD1 matches 7 bases. The CDR3 has 16 residues. Germline CDR1 KGHSH, CDR2 LQKENI. V dropped 0 bases and J dropped 4; count of bases not matched to a gene: 7. Here the CDR3 reads CASSPPIRGPADTQYF. The CDR3 DNA reads as TGTGCCAGCTCACCACCAATAAGGGGGCCGGCAGATACGCAGTATTTT. The whole variable domain, filled in from reference TRBV18 and TRBJ2-3, reads NAGVMQNPRHLVRRRGQEARLRCSPMKGHSHVYWYRQLPEEGLKFMVYLQKENIIDESGMPKERFSAEFPKEGPSILRIQQVVRGDSAAYFCASSPPIRGPADTQYFGPGTRLTVL.

The CDR3: CASSPLDRGLTYEQYF. The CDR3 DNA sequence: TGTGCCAGTAGTCCCCTGGACAGGGGCCTAACCTACGAGCAGTACTTC. The chain uses TRBV19 and TRBJ2-7; the match to TRBD1 covers 9 bases. The germline gives CDR1 LNHDA, CDR2 SQIVND (reference sequence). V lost 5 bases to trimming and J lost 2 bases; unmatched junction nucleotides: 10. The CDR3 spans 16 residues.

In DNA form, the CDR3 reads TGTGCCAGCAGCTTATTTGGGGGCGCTGAAGCTTTCTTT. Protein sequence: CASSLFGGAEAFF. The chain recombines TRBV7-2 with TRBJ1-1, with a weak D call TRBD1 (6 bases). Germline V CDR1 and CDR2: SGHTA, FQGNSA. The CDR3 runs 13 residues. Deletions cut 2 bases from V and 6 bases from J, with 10 bases between. The full variable domain, its missing parts supplied by reference TRBV7-2 and TRBJ1-1, is GAGVSQSPSNKVTEKGKDVELRCDPISGHTALYWYRQSLGQGLEFLIYFQGNSAPDKSGLPSDRFSAERTGGSVSTLTIQRTQQEDSAVYLCASSLFGGAEAFFGQGTRLTVV.

The CDR3 DNA sequence: TGCGCCAGCAGCTTGTTCCCAGGGAACCACGAGCAGTACTTC. It codes for CASSLFPGNHEQYF. The rearrangement links TRBV5-1 to TRBJ2-7; D is possibly TRBD1 (5 bases). From germline, CDR1 is SGHRS and CDR2 YFSETQ. The CDR3 covers 14 residues. Trimming shortened V by 1 base and J by 5 bases, and 13 bases separated the two germline ends.

The CDR3 is CASSSTITGGNIQYF. Here the CDR3 DNA reads TGTGCCAGCAGCTCGACTATTACAGGGGGGAACATTCAGTACTTC. The chain combines TRBV7-2 with TRBJ2-4; 8 bases align to TRBD1. The CDR3 length is 15 residues. Germline assignment: CDR1 SGHTA and CDR2 FQGNSA. V trimming: 4 bases; J trimming: 7 bases; junction bases outside the gene matches: 9.

The chain uses TRBV6-6 and TRBJ1-6, with TRBD1 matching over 8 bases. This CDR3 comprises 15 residues. Per germline, CDR1 MNHNY and CDR2 SVGAGI (reference sequence). Losses at the gene ends were 5 bases for V and 7 bases for J; bases not matched to a gene: 7. In nucleotides, the CDR3 is TGTGCCAGCAGTCTTCCGGGACAGGTGAATTCACCCCTCCACTTT. This translates into CASSLPGQVNSPLHF.

The chain joins TRBV14 to TRBJ2-3; D call uncertain. Between the trimmed V and J ends, which lost 3 bases and 0 bases, there was a span of 10 bases. The CDR3 is 15 residues long. CDR1 is SGHDN, CDR2 FVKESK, per germline. The CDR3 region has the DNA TGTGCCAGCAGCCACCCAACAAAAAGCACAGATACGCAGTATTTT. Translated: CASSHPTKSTDTQYF. Full variable domain (missing parts from reference TRBV14 and TRBJ2-3): EAGVTQFPSHSVIEKGQTVTLRCDPISGHDNLYWYRRVMGKEIKFLLHFVKESKQDESGMPNNRFLAERTGGTYSTLKVQPAELEDSGVYFCASSHPTKSTDTQYFGPGTRLTVL.

A few counts support this clone. The rearrangement uses TRBV4-2 and TRBJ2-1; 7 bases agree with TRBD2. The ends lost 2 bases at V and 2 bases at J; junction bases unmatched: 12. Germline CDR1 reads LGHNA; CDR2 reads YNFKEQ. The length of the CDR3 is 18 residues. The DNA of the CDR3 is TGTGCCAGCAGCCAACGGCTAGCGGATAGAGACACCTACAATGAGCAGTTCTTC. It yields the protein CASSQRLADRDTYNEQFF.

V usage is TRBV7-3 and J usage is TRBJ1-1; 8 positions match TRBD1. The CDR3 length is 12 residues. Unmatched junction bases numbered 1, after V lost 5 bases and J lost 5 bases. CDR1 and CDR2 (germline): SGHTA, FQGTGA. CDR3 amino acids: CASSTGGTEAFF. In nucleotides, the CDR3 is TGTGCCAGCAGCACAGGGGGGACTGAAGCTTTCTTT.

This clone was seen many times. The sample has other DNA sequences that encode this CDR3 too. The genes are TRBV3-1 (or the pseudogene TRBV3-2) and TRBJ1-3; a weak D match, TRBD1 (5 bases). The CDR3 loop spans 15 amino acids. V lost 1 base to trimming and J lost 0 bases, with 7 bases between them. Germline CDR1 is LGHDT and CDR2 is YNNKEL (reference sequence). CDR3 bases: TGTGCCAGCAGCCAAGGGACACGCTCTGGAAACACCATATATTTT. Translating gives CASSQGTRSGNTIYF.

This chain links TRBV2 with TRBJ1-2; 7 positions match TRBD1. The CDR3 is 15 residues long. The junction had 9 bases not matched to a gene; V was cut back by 6 bases and J by 2 bases. Germline-derived CDR1 and CDR2 are SNHLY and FYNNEI. DNA for the CDR3: TGTGCCAGCAGCGATCCGGACAGGCCCAACTATGGCTACACCTTC. This codes for CASSDPDRPNYGYTF. The full variable domain, rest sourced from reference TRBV2 and TRBJ1-2, is EPEVTQTPSHQVTQMGQEVILRCVPISNHLYFYWYRQILGQKVEFLVSFYNNEISEKSEIFDDQFSVERPDGSNFTLKIRSTKLEDSAMYFCASSDPDRPNYGYTFGSGTRLTVV.

J is TRBJ1-1 and V is TRBV5-1; D perhaps matches TRBD1 (5 bases). The CDR3 consists of 15 residues. Trimming removed 2 bases from V and 5 bases from J, with 16 bases in between. Germline V lookup: CDR1 SGHRS, CDR2 YFSETQ. CDR3 in amino acids: CASSFQGNLGTEAFF. CDR3 bases: TGCGCCAGCAGCTTCCAGGGTAATTTGGGGACTGAAGCTTTCTTT.

The J gene is TRBJ2-3, the V gene TRBV9, with 12 bases aligning to TRBD2. The germline CDR1 and CDR2 sequences are SGDLS and YYNGEE. Trimming removed 3 bases from V and 14 bases from J; junction bases left unmatched: 4. The CDR3 has 12 residues. CDR3 region: CASSAGTSGLYF. In nucleotides, the CDR3 is TGTGCCAGCAGCGCCGGGACTAGCGGGCTGTATTTT. The whole variable domain, remainder taken from reference TRBV9 and TRBJ2-3, is DSGVTQTPKHLITATGQRVTLRCSPRSGDLSVYWYQQSLDQGLQFLIQYYNGEERAKGNILERFSAQQFPDLHSELNLSSLELGDSALYFCASSAGTSGLYFGPGTRLTVL.

The CDR3 bases are TGTGCCAGCTCAGCAGGGACTACCGGCAATGAGCAGTTCTTC. This translates into CASSAGTTGNEQFF. V is TRBV18 and J is TRBJ2-1; 7 positions match TRBD2. The CDR3 length is 14 residues. The germline gives CDR1 KGHSH, CDR2 LQKENI. V lost 5 bases, J lost 6 bases, and 7 bases stayed unmatched.

The CDR3 sequence is CASSWTGRNTEAFF. The CDR3 DNA reads as TGTGCCAGTAGTTGGACAGGGAGGAACACTGAAGCTTTCTTT. The chain links TRBV19 to TRBJ1-1, with 8 bases matching TRBD1. The trim removed 5 bases at V and 1 base at J, leaving 3 bases unmatched. The V gene's germline CDR1 is LNHDA and CDR2 SQIVND (reference sequence). The CDR3 is 14 amino acids.

The J gene is TRBJ1-1, the V gene TRBV5-1, with a possible D match to TRBD1 (5 bases). The CDR3 has 14 amino acids. The ends were cut back, 5 bases at V and 4 bases at J, with 15 bases in the middle. In germline, CDR1 is SGHRS, CDR2 YFSETQ. The CDR3 region is CASSSRGGGTEAFF. The CDR3 DNA sequence: TGCGCCAGCAGTTCGAGGGGAGGTGGCACTGAAGCTTTCTTT.

V is TRBV7-9 and J is TRBJ2-7; 8 bases line up with TRBD2. The trim removed 3 bases at V and 0 bases at J, leaving 7 bases unmatched. Germline CDR1 SEHNR, CDR2 FQNEAQ (reference sequence). This CDR3 has 16 residues. CDR3 nucleotides: TGTGCCAGCAGCTTCCCATCAAGCGGGAGCTCCTACGAGCAGTACTTC. Protein product: CASSFPSSGSSYEQYF.

In its sample, this clone was seen a few times. Other DNA sequences in the same sample also yield this CDR3. The CDR3 protein is CASSLGGSTDTQYF. The CDR3 DNA reads TGTGCCAGCAGTTTAGGAGGGAGCACAGATACGCAGTATTTT. The chain has TRBV27 and TRBJ2-3; a possible D gene is TRBD2 (6 bases). Germline CDR1 reads MNHEY; CDR2 reads SMNVEV (reference sequence). V lost 2 bases and J lost 0, with 6 bases in between. The CDR3 length is 14 residues.

The genes are TRBV25-1 and TRBJ1-5; D is unresolved. Trimming stripped 1 base from V and 5 bases from J, with 12 bases between. Germline V gives CDR1 MGHDK, CDR2 SYGVNS. The length of the CDR3 is 15 residues. CDR3 sequence reads: CASSESGRVDQPQHF. As DNA, the CDR3 is TGTGCCAGCAGTGAATCGGGGAGGGTTGATCAGCCCCAGCATTTT.

This chain joins TRBV25-1 and TRBJ2-5; tentative D call: TRBD2 (6 bases). This CDR3 region has 17 residues. Deletions cut 1 base from V and 1 base from J, with 16 bases between. Germline CDR1 reads MGHDK; CDR2 reads SYGVNS. The chain's CDR3 is CASSESFGRRGQETQYF. The CDR3 nucleotides are TGTGCCAGCAGTGAATCGTTCGGACGGAGGGGCCAAGAGACCCAGTACTTC.

V gene TRBV3-1 (or the pseudogene TRBV3-2) combines with J gene TRBJ2-3, with 12 bases identical to TRBD1. Trimming at V came to 1 base and at J to 6 bases, leaving 5 bases not matched to a gene. The CDR3 totals 16 residues. Germline V lookup: CDR1 LGHDT, CDR2 YNNKEL (reference sequence). The CDR3 loop reads CASSQAGTGGRDTQYF. The CDR3 DNA reads TGTGCCAGCAGCCAAGCAGGGACAGGGGGCAGGGATACGCAGTATTTT.

This chain joins TRBV10-3 and TRBJ2-5; D is unclear. With 3 bases removed from V and 2 bases from J, the gap between germline ends came to 4 bases. There are 12 residues in the CDR3. CDR1 and CDR2 from the germline V gene are ENHRY and SYGVKD. The CDR3 DNA follows: TGTGCCATCAGTGACAAACAAGAGACCCAGTACTTC. It specifies CAISDKQETQYF.

The chain joins TRBV18 to TRBJ1-3; 7 bases are shared with TRBD1. The CDR3 covers 15 residues. Germline lookup yields CDR1 KGHSH and CDR2 LQKENI. After removal of 3 bases from V and 4 bases from J, the junction contained 6 bases not matched to a gene. CDR3 bases: TGTGCCAGCTCACCCCAGACAGGGCAAGGAAACACCATATATTTT. This encodes CASSPQTGQGNTIYF.

This clone was seen once. The rearrangement uses TRBV5-1 and TRBJ2-3; the D gene is possibly TRBD2 (6 bases). This CDR3 has 15 amino acids. The germline V and J ends were trimmed by 3 bases and 0 bases, with 11 bases remaining between them. Germline values: CDR1 SGHRS, CDR2 YFSETQ. The DNA of the CDR3 is TGCGCCAGCAGCTGGGGGGACGTTAGCACAGATACGCAGTATTTT. Translated: CASSWGDVSTDTQYF.

V and J are TRBV5-1 and TRBJ2-7; 8 positions match TRBD1. Germline values: CDR1 SGHRS, CDR2 YFSETQ. The ends lost 3 bases at V and 3 bases at J; junction bases unmatched: 8. This CDR3 is 15 amino acids long. The CDR3 bases are TGCGCCAGCAGCTCGTGGACAGGGAATAACTACGAGCAGTACTTC. This gives the protein CASSSWTGNNYEQYF.